A selection of T cell receptor beta chains follows, all from one sample in a study of OX40 agonist ivuxolimab in advanced cancers. Repertoires were generated with immunoSEQ multiplex PCR, while TCRdb's copy carries only in-frame clones and drops some. Among roughly 80,000 clones listed, roughly 80% were seen once. The sample in question was CD4+ or CD8+ T cells sorted from blood, obtained in a trial of the OX40 agonist ivuxolimab. These receptors all come from an adult with an advanced solid tumor such as melanoma, head and neck, liver or kidney cancer. Each CDR3 is given with its conserved first and last residue. A D gene is named only where the DNA matches it firmly. A row's size may be missing; if present it is once, few, many or a size class.

J	size	D	V	CDR3	DNA
TRBJ2-7	once	NA	TRBV5-1	CASSLLGTATYEQYF	TGCGCCAGCAGCTTGCTGGGGACCGCAACCTACGAGCAGTACTTC
TRBJ1-4	NA	TRBD1	TRBV4-3	CASSPGQGAEKLFF	TGCGCCAGCAGCCCCGGACAGGGGGCTGAAAAACTGTTTTTT
TRBJ1-2	NA	NA	TRBV20-1	CSAPGDYGYTF	TGCAGTGCTCCCGGGGACTATGGCTACACCTTC
TRBJ2-7	few	NA	TRBV27	CASSRTDGYEQYF	TGTGCCAGCAGCCGAACCGACGGCTACGAGCAGTACTTC
TRBJ2-3	NA	TRBD2	TRBV18	CASSPPGSGGAPDTQYF	TGTGCCAGCTCACCACCGGGTAGCGGGGGGGCCCCAGATACGCAGTATTTT
TRBJ2-2	NA	NA	TRBV30	CAWSVLLQGDTGELFF	TGTGCCTGGAGTGTACTTTTACAGGGAGACACCGGGGAGCTGTTTTTT
TRBJ2-7	NA	NA	TRBV18	CASSPSQGSEQYF	TGTGCCAGCTCACCGTCACAGGGAAGCGAGCAGTACTTC
TRBJ2-3	once	TRBD2	TRBV5-1	CASSLGTGTSGGRRDTQYF	TGCGCCAGCAGCTTGGGTACCGGGACTAGCGGGGGACGGAGAGATACGCAGTATTTT
TRBJ2-6	few	NA	TRBV27	CASSSREGAREGANVLTF	TGTGCCAGCAGTTCCCGGGAGGGGGCCCGGGAGGGGGCCAACGTCCTGACTTTC
TRBJ1-6	NA	NA	TRBV6-5	CASSYYLGQTSPLHF	TGTGCCAGCAGTTACTACTTAGGACAGACTTCACCCCTCCACTTT
TRBJ2-2	few	TRBD1	TRBV19	CASQQGMRTGELFF	TGTGCCAGCCAACAGGGGATGAGGACCGGGGAGCTGTTTTTT
TRBJ2-3	NA	TRBD2	TRBV5-1	CASSLGAGGLNTDTQYF	TGCGCCAGCAGCTTGGGTGCGGGAGGCTTAAACACAGATACGCAGTATTTT